The 6 T cell receptor delta chains below come from one sample, sequenced in a study of γδ T cells in repeated Plasmodium falciparum infection. TCRdb reprocessed the multiplex PCR reads through CATT. The sample contains around 50,000 delta-chain clones, around 2% of which appear only once. Gammadelta T cells were flow-sorted from PBMC into Vgamma9/Vdelta2+ and Vdelta2-negative populations for bulk analysis. Sequenced: gamma-delta T cells from blood. These receptors were collected from a pool of human donors (malaria-infected and uninfected, not separated).

On this clone itself: TCRdb assigns this DNA the protein of a much larger clone, which departs from its translation at residue 11; this likely reflects a read error, and the protein shown comes from translating the DNA. V usage is TRDV2 and J usage is TRDJ1; 8 nucleotides line up with TRDD3. TCRdb does not report a J gene; here it was assigned by matching the DNA to germline references. In germline, CDR1 is GEAIGNYY, CDR2 EKD. This CDR3 spans 18 amino acids. The junction had 14 bases not matched to a gene; V was cut back by 0 bases and J by 3 bases. The CDR3 coding sequence is TGTGCCTGTGACACCGTAACCTCTGGGGGACACGGTCCCGATAAACTCATCTTT. Amino acid sequence: CACDTVTSGGHGPDKLIF.

This clone occurred a few times. A far larger clone lies a single base away; this is likely a read error. At the DNA level, this CDR3 is encoded by other sequences in the same sample as well. The V gene is TRDV2, the J gene TRDJ1, with 11 bases aligning to TRDD3. The germline V gene encodes CDR1 GEAIGNYY and CDR2 EKD. Trimming removed 3 bases from V and 8 bases from J; junction bases left unmatched: 10. The CDR3 sequence is 15 residues long. The CDR3 DNA reads TGTGCCTGTGACCCCCTGGGGGATACAGCGGACAAACTCATCTTT. It specifies CACDPLGDTADKLIF.

Remarks on this clone: Only one base separates this from a far larger clonotype, so it likely reflects a read error. It is unclear where the CDR3 begins or ends on the DNA, so no DNA is shown, and the CDR3 is as TCRdb lists it. The J gene went uncalled, whereas the V gene is TRDV1; whether TRDD3, the table's D call, matches the DNA was not checked. With termini counted, the CDR3 has 24 amino acids. Germline V gives CDR1 TSWWSYY, CDR2 QGS. CDR3 sequence: CALGKRLAILFKLLGDMSTAQLFF.

To note about this clone: This sequence is one base from a far larger clone and is likely a read error. Other DNA sequences within the sample encode an identical CDR3. The chain uses TRDV1 and TRDJ2, with 8 nucleotides matching TRDD3. Matching the DNA to germline supplied the J gene, which TCRdb does not give. The CDR3 spans 29 residues. Germline assignment: CDR1 TSWWSYY and CDR2 QGS. V was clipped by 2 bases and J by 6 bases; unmatched bases: 47. CDR3 bases: TGTGCTCTTGGGGAAGTGGACCTTCCGTACTACCTCTATACCTTTACTGGGGGGTACGCGGTAAGTGGGGCAGCACAACTCTTCTTT. Its protein product is CALGEVDLPYYLYTFTGGYAVSGAAQLFF.

Points on this clone: TCRdb lists the protein of a much larger clone for this DNA, which differs at residue 10, so this is likely a read error; the protein given here is translated from the DNA itself. The chain recombines TRDV2 with TRDJ1; 9 bases align to TRDD3. The J gene, absent from TCRdb, was called here by matching the DNA to germline. Germline V gives CDR1 GEAIGNYY, CDR2 EKD. Trimming cost V 3 bases and J 1 base; bases outside gene matches: 11. CDR3 length equals 17 residues. Written as DNA, the CDR3 is TGTGCCTGTGACGCTTTACTGGGGGAGGTATTCACCGATAAACTCATCTTT. Translating gives CACDALLGEVFTDKLIF.

This clone was recorded at least ten times. It differs at one base from a far larger clone, so likely a read error. The identical CDR3 is also encoded by other nucleotide sequences in the sample. The chain carries TRDV2 and TRDJ1; 9 bases line up with TRDD2. TCRdb gives no J gene; it was assigned here by matching the DNA to germline. The germline V gene has CDR1 GEAIGNYY and CDR2 EKD. V trimming: 4 bases; J trimming: 0 bases; junction bases outside the gene matches: 17. This CDR3 spans 19 amino acids. CDR3 nucleotide sequence: TGTGCCTGTGAAGGCCTTCCTACCGGGGGGTACAAGGACACCGATAAACTCATCTTT. Translated, it gives CACEGLPTGGYKDTDKLIF.